This T cell receptor beta chain was captured in a study of blood T cell repertoires in COVID-19. Study background: Italy, Spain and the United States were the sources of the convalescent and acute COVID-19 samples. The analysed material was cDNA or gDNA that came from T cells, B-cell-depleted T cells, or PBMCs.

Sequenced by immunoSEQ multiplex PCR; TCRdb stores in-frame clones only, minus some. Among approximately 91,000 clones listed, around four fifths were seen once. The CDR3 covers 19 residues. Germline V lookup: CDR1 SGHNT, CDR2 YYREEE (reference sequence). J was trimmed by 10 bases and V by 0 bases; bases with no gene match: 15. The clonotype comes from an elderly woman with acute or convalescent COVID-19. The chain recombines TRBV5-4 with TRBJ2-1; 14 bases line up with TRBD2. The sequencing input was peripheral blood. Here the CDR3 DNA reads TGTGCCAGCAGCTTGGTGGTCGGGACTAGCGGGAGCGGACTGGGGGAGCAGTTCTTC. Translated: CASSLVVGTSGSGLGEQFF.